Listed below are T cell receptor beta chains from one sample, sequenced in a study of shared clonotypes between healthy human individuals. Here immunoSEQ multiplex PCR was the method, and the copy in TCRdb shows in-frame clones only, minus some. This table has under 650,000 clones, less than 96% appearing once. The sequenced sample consisted of naive CD4+ T cells sorted from blood. These receptors originate from a woman in her thirties in good health. The CDR3 runs from the conserved cysteine through the conserved F or W. The D gene is left open where the match is weak. Some rows mark clone size as missing; the rest say once, few, many or name a class of expanded clone.

size: NA
V: TRBV10-3
J: TRBJ2-7
D: TRBD1
CDR3: CAISRDSAIAEQYF
DNA: TGTGCCATCAGCCGGGACAGCGCAATAGCGGAGCAGTACTTC

size: NA
V: TRBV5-1
J: TRBJ2-7
D: TRBD2
CDR3: CASSELAGASYEQYF
DNA: TGCGCCAGCAGCGAACTAGCGGGGGCCTCCTACGAGCAGTACTTC

size: NA
V: TRBV19
J: TRBJ1-5
D: NA
CDR3: CASSIGANGNQPQHF
DNA: TGTGCCAGTAGTATAGGGGCAAACGGGAATCAGCCCCAGCATTTT

size: NA
V: TRBV28
J: TRBJ2-2
D: TRBD2
CDR3: CASSSGAGEKGTGELFF
DNA: TGTGCCAGCAGTTCTGGGGCGGGAGAAAAGGGGACCGGGGAGCTGTTTTTT

size: NA
V: TRBV27
J: TRBJ2-7
D: TRBD2
CDR3: CASRPPGTSGNPKYEQYF
DNA: TGTGCCAGCAGACCTCCCGGGACTAGCGGAAATCCGAAATACGAGCAGTACTTC

size: NA
V: TRBV11-2
J: TRBJ1-5
D: NA
CDR3: CASSFGGTSNQPQHF
DNA: TGTGCCAGCAGCTTCGGAGGTACTAGCAATCAGCCCCAGCATTTT

size: NA
V: TRBV6-6
J: TRBJ2-2
D: NA
CDR3: CASNGLTAGELFF
DNA: TGTGCCAGCAATGGCTTAACGGCCGGGGAGCTGTTTTTT

size: once
V: TRBV7-8
J: TRBJ2-7
D: TRBD1
CDR3: CASSLGTGEYEQYF
DNA: TGTGCCAGCAGCTTAGGGACAGGCGAATACGAGCAGTACTTC

size: NA
V: TRBV2
J: TRBJ2-5
D: TRBD1
CDR3: CASSAKGTGNQETQYF
DNA: TGTGCCAGCAGCGCGAAGGGGACAGGGAACCAAGAGACCCAGTACTTC

size: NA
V: TRBV19
J: TRBJ2-3
D: TRBD2
CDR3: CASNLGLARETDTQYF
DNA: TGTGCCAGTAACCTCGGACTAGCGAGGGAGACAGATACGCAGTATTTT

size: once
V: TRBV27
J: TRBJ2-5
D: NA
CDR3: CASSSAGAATKTQYF
DNA: TGTGCCAGCAGTTCCGCCGGGGCCGCTACGAAGACCCAGTACTTC

size: NA
V: TRBV7-2
J: TRBJ1-2
D: NA
CDR3: CASSLDQLNTYGYTF
DNA: TGTGCCAGCAGCTTAGACCAGTTAAATACCTATGGCTACACCTTC

size: NA
V: TRBV4-1
J: TRBJ2-7
D: NA
CDR3: CASSQEISGRTYEQYF
DNA: TGCGCCAGCAGCCAAGAAATAAGCGGGCGAACCTACGAGCAGTACTTC

size: once
V: TRBV14
J: TRBJ1-1
D: NA
CDR3: CASSKTRGTEAFF
DNA: TGTGCCAGCAGCAAAACCCGGGGGACTGAAGCTTTCTTT

size: NA
V: TRBV6-1
J: TRBJ2-1
D: NA
CDR3: CASSEQALSSYNEQFF
DNA: TGTGCCAGCAGTGAACAGGCTCTAAGCTCCTACAATGAGCAGTTCTTC

size: NA
V: TRBV6-1
J: TRBJ1-1
D: NA
CDR3: CASSTGSNTEAFF
DNA: TGTGCCAGCAGCACAGGGTCCAACACTGAAGCTTTCTTT

size: NA
V: TRBV7-2
J: TRBJ2-7
D: TRBD2
CDR3: CASSLFPSGRGVWDEQYF
DNA: TGTGCCAGCAGCTTATTTCCTAGCGGGAGGGGAGTATGGGACGAGCAGTACTTC

size: NA
V: TRBV11-2
J: TRBJ2-1
D: NA
CDR3: CASSLDQGRPYNEQFF
DNA: TGTGCCAGCAGCTTAGATCAAGGCAGGCCCTACAATGAGCAGTTCTTC

size: NA
V: TRBV9
J: TRBJ1-6
D: NA
CDR3: CASSVATSYNSPLHF
DNA: TGTGCCAGCAGCGTAGCTACCAGCTATAATTCACCCCTCCACTTT

size: NA
V: TRBV7-2
J: TRBJ2-6
D: NA
CDR3: CASSLERASGANVLTF
DNA: TGTGCCAGCAGCTTAGAAAGAGCCTCTGGGGCCAACGTCCTGACTTTC

size: NA
V: TRBV28
J: TRBJ2-5
D: NA
CDR3: CASSLGQEETQYF
DNA: TGTGCCAGCAGTTTGGGGCAGGAAGAGACCCAGTACTTC

size: once
V: TRBV5-1
J: TRBJ2-6
D: NA
CDR3: CASSHVRDSGANVLTF
DNA: TGCGCCAGCAGCCACGTCCGGGACTCTGGGGCCAACGTCCTGACTTTC

size: NA
V: TRBV20-1
J: TRBJ2-3
D: NA
CDR3: CSAQERDTQYF
DNA: TGCAGTGCCCAGGAGCGAGATACGCAGTATTTT